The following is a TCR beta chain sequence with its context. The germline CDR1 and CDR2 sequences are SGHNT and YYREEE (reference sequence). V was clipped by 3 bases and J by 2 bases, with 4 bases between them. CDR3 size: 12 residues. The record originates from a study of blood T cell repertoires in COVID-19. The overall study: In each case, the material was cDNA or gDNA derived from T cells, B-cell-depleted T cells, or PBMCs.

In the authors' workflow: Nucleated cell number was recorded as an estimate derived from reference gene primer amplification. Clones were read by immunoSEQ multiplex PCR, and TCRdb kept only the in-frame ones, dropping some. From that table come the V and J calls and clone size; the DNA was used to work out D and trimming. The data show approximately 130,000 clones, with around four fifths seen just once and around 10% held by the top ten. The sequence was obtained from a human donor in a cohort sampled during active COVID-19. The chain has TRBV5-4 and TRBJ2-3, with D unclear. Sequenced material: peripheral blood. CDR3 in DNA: TGTGCCAGCAGCTCTTACACAGATACGCAGTATTTT. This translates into CASSSYTDTQYF. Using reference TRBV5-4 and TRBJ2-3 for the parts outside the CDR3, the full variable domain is ETGVTQSPTHLIKTRGQQVTLRCSSQSGHNTVSWYQQALGQGPQFIFQYYREEENGRGNFPPRFSGLQFPNYSSELNVNALELDDSALYLCASSSYTDTQYFGPGTRLTVL.